This T cell receptor beta chain emerged from a study of blood T cell repertoires in COVID-19. Study overall: There were acute and convalescent COVID-19 samples, and they came from the United States, Italy and Spain. PBMCs, B-cell-depleted T cells, or T cells provided the cDNA or gDNA that made up the material.

Measured with immunoSEQ multiplex PCR; TCRdb has only the in-frame clones, and not every one. The table lists about 190,000 clones, about four fifths of them singletons. Trimming took off 7 bases at V and 4 bases at J, with 13 bases between the two ends. Germline loops: CDR1 SQVTM, CDR2 ANQGSEA. This CDR3 region has 12 residues. The sequencing input was peripheral blood. The clonotype originates from a man aged 55-75 years with acute or convalescent COVID-19. This rearrangement joins TRBV29-1 to TRBJ1-1; possible D gene TRBD1, 5 bases. CDR3 in amino acids: CSDRHGGTEAFF. The CDR3 DNA sequence: TGCAGCGACCGGCACGGGGGCACTGAAGCTTTCTTT.